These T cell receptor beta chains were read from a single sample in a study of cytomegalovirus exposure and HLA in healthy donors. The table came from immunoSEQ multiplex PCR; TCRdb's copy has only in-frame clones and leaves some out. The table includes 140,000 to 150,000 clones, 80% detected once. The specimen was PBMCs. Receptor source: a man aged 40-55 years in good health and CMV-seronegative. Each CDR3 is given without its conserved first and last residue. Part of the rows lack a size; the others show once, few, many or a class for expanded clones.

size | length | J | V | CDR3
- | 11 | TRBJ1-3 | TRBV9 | ASNPGPGNTIY
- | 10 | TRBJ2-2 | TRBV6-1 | ARLRGGGELF
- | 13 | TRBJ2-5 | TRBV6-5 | ASSYLAGDLGTQY
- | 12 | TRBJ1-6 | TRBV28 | ASSGGQGLLPLH
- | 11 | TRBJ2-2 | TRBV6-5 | ASRGRDTGELF
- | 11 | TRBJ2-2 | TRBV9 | ASSVESSGELF
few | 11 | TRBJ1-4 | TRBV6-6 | AVDQQGNEKLF
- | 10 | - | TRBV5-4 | ASSLERGEQY
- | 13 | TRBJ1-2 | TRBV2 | ASSGEGATLYGYT
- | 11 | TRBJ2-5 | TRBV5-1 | ASSVQGTETQY
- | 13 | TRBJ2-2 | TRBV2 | ASSRQGLDTGELF